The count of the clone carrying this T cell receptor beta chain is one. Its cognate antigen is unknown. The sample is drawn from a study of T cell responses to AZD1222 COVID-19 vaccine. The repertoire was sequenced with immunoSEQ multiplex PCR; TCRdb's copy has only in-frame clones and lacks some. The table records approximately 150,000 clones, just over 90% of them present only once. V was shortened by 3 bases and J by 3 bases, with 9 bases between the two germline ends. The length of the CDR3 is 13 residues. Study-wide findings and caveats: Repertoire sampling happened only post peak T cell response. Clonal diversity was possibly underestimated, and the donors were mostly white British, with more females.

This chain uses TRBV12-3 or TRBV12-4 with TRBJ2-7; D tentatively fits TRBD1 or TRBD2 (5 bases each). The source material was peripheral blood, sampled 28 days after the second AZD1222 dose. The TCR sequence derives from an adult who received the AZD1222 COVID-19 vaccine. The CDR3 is CASSLGPSYEQYF. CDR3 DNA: TGTGCCAGCAGTTTGGGACCGAGCTACGAGCAGTACTTC.